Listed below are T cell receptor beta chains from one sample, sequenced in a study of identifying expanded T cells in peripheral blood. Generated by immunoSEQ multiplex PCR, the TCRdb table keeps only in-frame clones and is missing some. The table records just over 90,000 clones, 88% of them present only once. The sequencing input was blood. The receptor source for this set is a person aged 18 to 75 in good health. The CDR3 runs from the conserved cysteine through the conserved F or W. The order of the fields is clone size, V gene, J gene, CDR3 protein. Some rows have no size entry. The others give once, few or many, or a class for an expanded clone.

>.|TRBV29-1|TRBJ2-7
CSVSLGNPWGGQYF
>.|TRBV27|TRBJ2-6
CASSWAGHLSPGANVLTF
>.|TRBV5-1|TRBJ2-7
CASSSSGGPSYEQYF
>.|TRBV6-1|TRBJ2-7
CASSEIGYEQYF
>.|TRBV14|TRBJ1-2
CASSPTGQRLYGYTF
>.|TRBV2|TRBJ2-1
CASSGWGSTEQFF
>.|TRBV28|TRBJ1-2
CASSLRTAEGGYTF
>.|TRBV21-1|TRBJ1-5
CASSKLNRDRGRGVNQPQHF
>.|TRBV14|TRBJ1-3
CASSSVRGVSGNTIYF
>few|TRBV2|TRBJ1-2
CASRGVDGYTF
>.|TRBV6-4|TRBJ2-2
CASSPSSGNTGELFF
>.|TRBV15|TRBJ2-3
CATSRGGGSLAGYTDTQYF
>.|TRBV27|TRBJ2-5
CASADREETQYF
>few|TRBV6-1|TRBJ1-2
CASTRQYGYTF
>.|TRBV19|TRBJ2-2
CASTLLGASTGELFF
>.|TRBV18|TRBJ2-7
CASSPPGGGREQYF
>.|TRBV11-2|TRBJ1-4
CASSLEQIPNEKLFF
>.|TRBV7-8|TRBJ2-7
CASSIGAGAYEQYF
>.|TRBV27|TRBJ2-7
CASSFRQYSYEQYF
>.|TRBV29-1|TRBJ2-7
CSVEGTSGNYEQYF
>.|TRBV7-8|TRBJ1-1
CASSQRDRGGTEAFF
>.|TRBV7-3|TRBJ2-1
CASSLGPGQWEQFF
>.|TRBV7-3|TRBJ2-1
CASSSFGGDEQFF
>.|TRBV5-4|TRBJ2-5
CASSQGGQGAETQYF
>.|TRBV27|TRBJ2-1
CETSGSHNEQFF
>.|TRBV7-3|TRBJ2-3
CASSVFGGSASTDTQYF
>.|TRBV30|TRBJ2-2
CAWSVLAGGPGELFF
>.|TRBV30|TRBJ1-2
CAWTGGSGYGYTF
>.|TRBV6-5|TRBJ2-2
CASQGSNTGELFF
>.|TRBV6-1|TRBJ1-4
CASSDLGTGFEKLFF
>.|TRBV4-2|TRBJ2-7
CASSQGTNSYEQYF
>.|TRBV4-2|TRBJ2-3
CASSQARSGGATDTQYF
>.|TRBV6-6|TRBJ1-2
CASSYSPTGQGDGYTF
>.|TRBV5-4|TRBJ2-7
CASSLDKGAGVKDEQYF
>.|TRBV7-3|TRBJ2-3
CASSFGSAPDTQYF
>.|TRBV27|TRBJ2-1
CASRQQLDYEQFF
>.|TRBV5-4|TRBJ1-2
CASSLVVDSGGYTF
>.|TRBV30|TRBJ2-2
CAWSGLWTENTGELFF
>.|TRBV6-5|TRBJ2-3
CASSSPKSSSTDTQYF
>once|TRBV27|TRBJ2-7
CASRGLGQGPEGQYF
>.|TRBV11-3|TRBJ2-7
CASSDRFSVHEQYF
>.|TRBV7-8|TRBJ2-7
CASSLNVEGAYEQYF
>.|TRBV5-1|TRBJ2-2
CASSSNTGELFF
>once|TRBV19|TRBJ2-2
CASSLRTTWGSGELFF
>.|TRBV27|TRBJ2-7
CASSDPRGRDEQYF
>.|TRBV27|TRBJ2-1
CASSSQGLNEQFF
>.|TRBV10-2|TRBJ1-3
CASSELIGTGGTGNTIYF
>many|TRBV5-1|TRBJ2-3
CASSREGQPSLTDTQYF
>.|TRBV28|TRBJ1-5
CASRYTGGNQPQHF
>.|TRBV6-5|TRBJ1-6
CASSLTGPGRNSPLHF
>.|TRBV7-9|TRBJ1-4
CASSLPDRVGEKLFF
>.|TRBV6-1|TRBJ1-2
CASKGGHYGYTF
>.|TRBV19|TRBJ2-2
CASMNRVANTGELFF
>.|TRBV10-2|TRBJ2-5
CASSESAGQTQYF
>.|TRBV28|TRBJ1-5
CASEQGYSNQPQHF